This T cell receptor beta chain stems from a study of blood T cell repertoires in COVID-19. Study-wide background: Italy, Spain and the United States were the sources of the convalescent and acute COVID-19 samples.

The CDR3 has 14 amino acids. Germline loops: CDR1 SGHTA, CDR2 FQGNSA. V was shortened by 3 bases and J by 2 bases, with 11 bases between the two germline ends. In the authors' workflow: Reference gene primer amplification in the assay estimated nucleated cell counts. Libraries were prepared by immunoSEQ multiplex PCR; TCRdb keeps only in-frame clonotypes and omits some of them. V, J and clone size derive from that table, while D and trimming were established from the DNA sequence. The sample carries over 10,000 clones, approximately 86% recorded once. The chain employs TRBV7-2 and TRBJ2-7; D is possibly TRBD1 (5 bases). The specimen was peripheral blood. This TCR came from a man at least 80 years old with acute or convalescent COVID-19. CDR3 bases: TGTGCCAGCAGCTTCACCACAGGTACCTACGAGCAGTACTTC. It translates to CASSFTTGTYEQYF.